The 17 T cell receptor beta chains listed next were all sequenced from one sample in a study of Ad26.COV2.S vaccination and SARS-CoV-2 variants. Produced via immunoSEQ multiplex PCR; TCRdb's table is partial and in-frame only. The table shows some 640,000 clones, with roughly 90% occurring only once. Described treatment: some 20 received Ad26.COV2.S at low or high dose, single or two shots; several received placebo; per-sample allocation not given. All samples were drawn on day 63, counting from the first vaccine or placebo injection. The specimen was peripheral blood, collected in a trial of Ad26.COV2.S vaccine versus placebo. These receptors all come from a person between 18 and 65 years old who received the Ad26.COV2.S COVID-19 vaccine or a placebo.

Comment on this clone: Distinct nucleotide sequences in the sample also encode this CDR3. The chain joins TRBV30 to TRBJ2-5; D tentatively reads TRBD1 or TRBD2 (5 bases each). The V gene lost 2 bases and the J gene lost 3 bases, with 10 bases spanning the gap. CDR3 size: 13 residues. From germline, CDR1 is GTSNPN and CDR2 SVGIG (reference sequence). The CDR3 nucleotides read TGTGCCTGGAGTAGTGGGGGAGAAGAGACCCAGTACTTC. Its protein product is CAWSSGGEETQYF.

V is TRBV24-1 and J is TRBJ1-2, with a tentative D call TRBD1 (5 bases). Germline V gene sequence: CDR1 KGHDR, CDR2 SFDVKD. The CDR3 runs to 18 residues. Deletions cut 9 bases from V and 0 bases from J, with 25 bases between. The CDR3 region is CATLFLRQRLQANYGYTF. Written as DNA, the CDR3 is TGTGCCACCCTTTTCCTTAGACAGAGACTCCAAGCTAACTATGGCTACACCTTC.

This chain joins TRBV29-1 and TRBJ1-2; D gene uncertain. The CDR3 loop spans 13 amino acids. V gave up 1 base and J gave up 5 bases, with 11 bases separating them. Germline V CDR1 and CDR2: SQVTM, ANQGSEA. The CDR3 loop is CSVEGTWWYGYTF. Here the CDR3 DNA reads TGCAGCGTTGAAGGGACCTGGTGGTATGGCTACACCTTC.

On this clone itself: The same CDR3 arises from other DNA sequences in this sample as well. V is TRBV18 and J is TRBJ2-5; 8 bases line up with TRBD2. CDR1 is KGHSH and CDR2 is LQKENI in the germline V gene. The junction had 7 bases not matched to a gene; V was cut back by 3 bases and J by 4 bases. This CDR3 spans 15 amino acids. CDR3 DNA: TGTGCCAGCTCACCCCCAACTAGCGGAGGAGAGACCCAGTACTTC. Its translation: CASSPPTSGGETQYF.

The chain carries TRBV28 and TRBJ2-3; unclear D gene. The CDR3 contains 12 residues. V lost 7 bases, J lost 0 bases, and 5 bases lay in between. Germline CDR1 MDHEN, CDR2 SYDVKM. CDR3 DNA sequence: TGTGCCAGCAAAGTCAGCACAGATACGCAGTATTTT. Amino acids: CASKVSTDTQYF.

The chain uses TRBV5-6 and TRBJ2-2, with 10 bases aligning to TRBD1. CDR1 SGHDT and CDR2 YYEEEE come from the germline V gene. This CDR3 contains 15 residues. V was clipped by 2 bases and J by 6 bases; unmatched bases: 4. CDR3 nucleotide sequence: TGTGCCAGCAGCTTATCCGGGACAGGGGCCGGGGAGCTGTTTTTT. Encoded protein: CASSLSGTGAGELFF.

V gene TRBV19 combines with J gene TRBJ1-1; D may be TRBD1 (5 bases). V was clipped by 7 bases and J by 9 bases, with 18 bases between them. CDR1 LNHDA and CDR2 SQIVND come from the germline V gene (reference sequence). The CDR3 spans 13 residues. CDR3 sequence reads: CASTPWGDGKAFF. The CDR3 region has the DNA TGTGCCAGTACCCCGTGGGGGGACGGCAAAGCTTTCTTT. The complete variable domain, with remaining parts taken from reference TRBV19 and TRBJ1-1, reads DGGITQSPKYLFRKEGQNVTLSCEQNLNHDAMYWYRQDPGQGLRLIYYSQIVNDFQKGDIAEGYSVSREKKESFPLTVTSAQKNPTAFYLCASTPWGDGKAFFGQGTRLTVV.

Concerning this clone: This sample also contains other DNA sequences that code for the same CDR3. V is TRBV9 and J is TRBJ2-5; D is perhaps TRBD2 (6 bases). V lost 4 bases and J lost 1, with 8 bases in between. The CDR3 covers 13 residues. Germline V CDR1 and CDR2: SGDLS, YYNGEE. CDR3 bases: TGTGCCAGCAGCAGGGACTTCCAAGAGACCCAGTACTTC. Encoded protein: CASSRDFQETQYF.

This clone is a singleton in its sample. CDR3 sequence reads: CASSEIGLVYYEQYF. The CDR3 DNA reads TGTGCCAGCAGTGAAATCGGTCTAGTGTACTACGAGCAGTACTTC. V gene TRBV6-1 combines with J gene TRBJ2-7; no definite D call. Per germline, CDR1 MNHNS and CDR2 SASEGT. Trimming took off 2 bases at V and 3 bases at J, with 14 bases between the two ends. CDR3 length: 15 amino acids.

The CDR3 nucleotides read TGTGCCAGTAGTATGGACAGGGGGCGGTCGAACACTGAAGCTTTCTTT. Protein sequence: CASSMDRGRSNTEAFF. The rearrangement joins TRBV19 to TRBJ1-1; 11 positions match TRBD1. Germline trimming cut 3 bases from V and 1 base from J; bases unmatched to any gene: 4. The CDR3 runs to 16 residues. From germline, CDR1 is LNHDA and CDR2 SQIVND (reference sequence).

The chain combines TRBV30 with TRBJ2-7, with 8 positions matching TRBD1. Germline V gene data show CDR1 as GTSNPN and CDR2 as SVGIG (reference sequence). V was pared by 2 bases and J by 4 bases, with 7 bases of the junction left unmatched. The CDR3 runs to 14 residues. CDR3: CAWSWGQDRYEQYF. DNA for the CDR3: TGTGCCTGGAGTTGGGGACAGGATAGGTACGAGCAGTACTTC.

The chain recombines TRBV10-3 with TRBJ1-1, with TRBD1 identical over 10 bases. From germline, CDR1 is ENHRY and CDR2 SYGVKD. The CDR3 has 15 amino acids. V shed 5 bases, J shed 5 bases, and the junction held 8 bases outside the gene matches. The CDR3 region is CAISRTGGTETEAFF. Here the CDR3 DNA reads TGTGCCATCAGTAGGACAGGGGGGACCGAGACTGAAGCTTTCTTT.

This clone has just one count. CDR3 sequence reads: CAGPRGREANVLTF. The CDR3 DNA reads as TGTGCCGGGCCCAGGGGGCGCGAGGCCAACGTCCTGACTTTC. The chain uses TRBV19 and TRBJ2-6; 8 bases are shared with TRBD1. Trimming at V came to 11 bases and at J to 6 bases, leaving 9 bases not matched to a gene. CDR3 length: 14 amino acids. Germline CDR1 and CDR2: LNHDA and SQIVND (reference sequence).

J is TRBJ1-3 and V is TRBV25-1; D ambiguous. Germline V gives CDR1 MGHDK, CDR2 SYGVNS. With 7 bases removed from V and 0 bases from J, the gap between germline ends came to 16 bases. The CDR3 consists of 16 residues. In DNA form, the CDR3 reads TGTGCCAGCAATAAAACACAGACGAGCTCTGGAAACACCATATATTTT. Protein sequence: CASNKTQTSSGNTIYF.

The V call is TRBV30, the J call TRBJ2-7, with D possibly matching TRBD2 (5 bases). The germline CDR1 and CDR2 sequences are GTSNPN and SVGIG (reference sequence). The CDR3 length is 11 residues. V was clipped by 5 bases and J by 2 bases, with 7 bases between them. CDR3 nucleotides: TGTGCCTGGGCAGCGGCCTACGAGCAGTACTTC. Translation gives CAWAAAYEQYF.

Points on this clone: Other DNA sequences of this sample code for an identical CDR3. The genes are TRBV6-1 and TRBJ1-5; D gene uncertain. Between the trimmed V and J ends, which lost 3 bases and 4 bases, there was a span of 7 bases. Germline CDR1 and CDR2: MNHNS and SASEGT. This CDR3 is 13 amino acids long. CDR3 DNA sequence: TGTGCCAGCAGTGATTCGGGGAATCAGCCCCAGCATTTT. Translating gives CASSDSGNQPQHF.

The gene calls are TRBV7-9 and TRBJ2-2; D is perhaps TRBD1 or TRBD2 (5 bases each). This CDR3 comprises 15 residues. CDR1 and CDR2 from the germline V gene are SEHNR and FQNEAQ (reference sequence). Trimming cost V 6 bases and J 6 bases, with 17 bases left between them. This CDR3 is CASRVRGPSPGELFF. CDR3 DNA: TGTGCCAGCAGGGTCCGGGGCCCATCACCCGGGGAGCTGTTTTTT.